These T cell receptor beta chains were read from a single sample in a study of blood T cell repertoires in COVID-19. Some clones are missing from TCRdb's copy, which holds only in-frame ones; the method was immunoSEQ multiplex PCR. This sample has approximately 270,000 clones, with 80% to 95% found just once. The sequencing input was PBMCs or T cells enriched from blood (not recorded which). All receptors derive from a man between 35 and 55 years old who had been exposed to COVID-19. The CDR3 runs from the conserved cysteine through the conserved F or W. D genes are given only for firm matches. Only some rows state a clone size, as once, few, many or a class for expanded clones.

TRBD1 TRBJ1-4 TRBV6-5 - TGTGCCAGCAGGCCCGGGACAGGGAATGAAAAACTGTTTTTT CASRPGTGNEKLFF
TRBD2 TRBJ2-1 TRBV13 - TGTGCCAGCAGCTCACGGACTAGCGGATCCTACAATGAGCAGTTCTTC CASSSRTSGSYNEQFF
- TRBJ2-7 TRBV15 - TGTGCCACCAGCAGAGATTTCGGGGACACCTACGAGCAGTACTTC CATSRDFGDTYEQYF
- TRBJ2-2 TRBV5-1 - TGCGCCAGCAGCTTGGCCTCGGGAGTTCACGGGGAGCTGTTTTTT CASSLASGVHGELFF
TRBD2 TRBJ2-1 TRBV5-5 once TGTGCCAGCAGCTTTCCTAGCGGGAGTCGGGATGAGCAGTTCTTC CASSFPSGSRDEQFF
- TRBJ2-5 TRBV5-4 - TGTGCCAGCAGCTTGGCAGGTAGCGGAAAAGAGACCCAGTACTTC CASSLAGSGKETQYF
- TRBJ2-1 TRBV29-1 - TGCAGCGTCCTCACGAGCTCCTACAATGAGCAGTTCTTC CSVLTSSYNEQFF
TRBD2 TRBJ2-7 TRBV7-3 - TGTGCCAGCAGCTTAAACAGGACTAGCGGGAGGTACTACTCCTACGAGCAGTACTTC CASSLNRTSGRYYSYEQYF
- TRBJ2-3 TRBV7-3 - TGTGCCAGCAGCTTAACCCCCGGGTCAGATACGCAGTATTTT CASSLTPGSDTQYF
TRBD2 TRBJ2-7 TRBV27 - TGTGCCAGCAGTTTTAAGACTAGCGGCAGCTACGAGCAGTACTTC CASSFKTSGSYEQYF
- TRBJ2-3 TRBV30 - TGTGCCTGGATCCTACCCGGGAGTGGCGCAGATACGCAGTATTTT CAWILPGSGADTQYF
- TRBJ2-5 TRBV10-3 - TGTGCCATCGGTACGGGGTTGGGTGAGACCCAGTACTTC CAIGTGLGETQYF
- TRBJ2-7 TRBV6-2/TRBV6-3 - TGTGCCAGCAGTTATTACGACAGGTTCTCCTACGAGCAGTACTTC CASSYYDRFSYEQYF
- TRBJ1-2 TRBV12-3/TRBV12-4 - TGTGCCAGCAGTGGCAATAGCAACTATGGCTACACCTTC CASSGNSNYGYTF
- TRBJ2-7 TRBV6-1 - TGTGCCAGCAGTGAACTAGTCCGGGAGCAGTACTTC CASSELVREQYF
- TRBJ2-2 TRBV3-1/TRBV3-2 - TGTGCCAGCAGCCATCCGCGGGGCTACACCGGGGAGCTGTTTTTT CASSHPRGYTGELFF
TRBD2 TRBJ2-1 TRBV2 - TGTGCCAGCAGTGATGGGCTAGCGGGCATTAATGAGCAGTTCTTC CASSDGLAGINEQFF
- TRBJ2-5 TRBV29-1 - TGCAGCGTTGAAGTCGCGGAGAGAGAGACCCAGTACTTC CSVEVAERETQYF
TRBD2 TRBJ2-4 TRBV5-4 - TGTGCCAGCAGCTTGGGGCTAGCGGGAGCCAAAAACATTCAGTACTTC CASSLGLAGAKNIQYF
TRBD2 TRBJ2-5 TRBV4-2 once TGTGCCAGCAGCCAAGACGGGTCAGCGGGAGAGGGTATAGAGACCCAGTACTTC CASSQDGSAGEGIETQYF
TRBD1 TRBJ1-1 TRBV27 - TGTGCCAGCAGTTTGACAGGGAGGAACACTGAAGCTTTCTTT CASSLTGRNTEAFF
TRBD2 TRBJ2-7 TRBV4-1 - TGCGCCAGCAGCCAAGAAGGGCGGGAGGGCTACGAGCAGTACTTC CASSQEGREGYEQYF
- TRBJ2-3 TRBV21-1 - TGTGCCAGCAGCAAACATATTACGACTAGCGGGAGGCAGTCAGATACGCAGTATTTT CASSKHITTSGRQSDTQYF
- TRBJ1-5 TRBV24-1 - TGTGCCACCAGTGGTGAGGGGAGGGATCAGCCCCAGCATTTT CATSGEGRDQPQHF
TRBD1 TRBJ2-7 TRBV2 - TGTGCCACCAACCCGGACAGGGCTCCTGACGAGCAGTACTTC CATNPDRAPDEQYF
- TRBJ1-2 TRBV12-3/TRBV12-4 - TGTGCCAGCAGCGATGACAGGAGCTATGGCTACACCTTC CASSDDRSYGYTF
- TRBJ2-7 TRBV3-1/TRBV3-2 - TGTGCCAGCAGCCAAGATGAGTCCTACGAGCAGTACTTC CASSQDESYEQYF
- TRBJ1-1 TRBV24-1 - TGTGCCACCAGTGATTTGAGGGGCATGGCTTTCTTT CATSDLRGMAFF
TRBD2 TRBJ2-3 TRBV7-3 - TGTGCCAGCAGCTCTGGACTAGCGGGAGTGGCAGATACGCAGTATTTT CASSSGLAGVADTQYF
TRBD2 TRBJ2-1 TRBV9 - TGTGCCAGCAGCGAGCCCATTGTGGGGAGGGCCGGGGTCTACAATGAGCAGTTCTTC CASSEPIVGRAGVYNEQFF
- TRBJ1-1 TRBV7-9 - TGTGCCAGCAGCGGAGGCCTGTGGGACACTGAAGCTTTCTTT CASSGGLWDTEAFF
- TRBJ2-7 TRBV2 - TGTGCCAGCAGTGAAGTCAGTAGGCTTTTGTCGGGTAACGAGCAGTACTTC CASSEVSRLLSGNEQYF
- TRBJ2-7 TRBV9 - TGTGCCAGCAGTACCTCCGCGGGGCAGGGCTACGAGCAGTACTTC CASSTSAGQGYEQYF
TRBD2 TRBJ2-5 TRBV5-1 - TGCGCCAGCAGCACCGCTAGCGGCAAAGAGACCCAGTACTTC CASSTASGKETQYF
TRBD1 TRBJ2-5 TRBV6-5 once TGTGCCAGCAGATTAAGGGACAGGGCAACAGAGACCCAGTACTTC CASRLRDRATETQYF
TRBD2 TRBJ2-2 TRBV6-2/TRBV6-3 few TGTGCCAGCAGTTACCGCCGGACTAGCGGGAGGAACACCGGGGAGCTGTTTTTT CASSYRRTSGRNTGELFF
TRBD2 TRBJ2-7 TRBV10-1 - TGCGCCAGCAGTGAGGGGTCTGGTAGCGGGAACTACGAGCAGTACTTC CASSEGSGSGNYEQYF
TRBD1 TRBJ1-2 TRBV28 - TGTGCCAGCAGTTTAATAGGGACAGGCCCCTATGGCTACACCTTC CASSLIGTGPYGYTF
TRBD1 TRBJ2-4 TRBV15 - TGTGCCACCAGCAGGGAACAGGGGGCTTACATTCAGTACTTC CATSREQGAYIQYF
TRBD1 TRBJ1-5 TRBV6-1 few TGTGCCAGCAGCCTGGGACAGGGTACCAATCAGCCCCAGCATTTT CASSLGQGTNQPQHF